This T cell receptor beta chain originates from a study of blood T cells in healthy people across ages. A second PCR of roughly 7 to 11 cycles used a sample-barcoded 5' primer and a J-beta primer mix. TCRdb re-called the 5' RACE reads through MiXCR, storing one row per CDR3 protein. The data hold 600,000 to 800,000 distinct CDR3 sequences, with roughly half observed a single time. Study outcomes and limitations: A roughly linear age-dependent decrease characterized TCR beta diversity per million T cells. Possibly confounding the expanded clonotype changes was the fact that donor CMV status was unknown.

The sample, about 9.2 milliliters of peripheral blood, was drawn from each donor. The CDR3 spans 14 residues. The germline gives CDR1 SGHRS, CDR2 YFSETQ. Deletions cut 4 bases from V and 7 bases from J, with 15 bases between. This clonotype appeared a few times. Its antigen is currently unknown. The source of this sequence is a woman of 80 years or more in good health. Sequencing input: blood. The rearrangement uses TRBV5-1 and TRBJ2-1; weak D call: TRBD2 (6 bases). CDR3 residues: CASSPAEGRNEQFF. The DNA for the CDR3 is TGCGCCAGCAGCCCCGCGGAGGGCCGTAATGAGCAGTTCTTC. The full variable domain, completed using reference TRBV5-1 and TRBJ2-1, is KAGVTQTPRYLIKTRGQQVTLSCSPISGHRSVSWYQQTPGQGLQFLFEYFSETQRNKGNFPGRFSGRQFSNSRSEMNVSTLELGDSALYLCASSPAEGRNEQFFGPGTRLTVL.